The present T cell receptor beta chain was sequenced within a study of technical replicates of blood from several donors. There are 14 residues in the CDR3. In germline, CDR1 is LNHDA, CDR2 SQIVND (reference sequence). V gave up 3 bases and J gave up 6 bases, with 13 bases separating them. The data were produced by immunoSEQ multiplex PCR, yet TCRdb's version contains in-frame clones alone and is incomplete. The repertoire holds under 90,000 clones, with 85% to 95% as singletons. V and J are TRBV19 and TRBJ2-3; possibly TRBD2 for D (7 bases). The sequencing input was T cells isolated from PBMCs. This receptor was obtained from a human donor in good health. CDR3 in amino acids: CASSMAGAGDTQYF. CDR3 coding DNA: TGTGCCAGTAGTATGGCGGGGGCAGGGGATACGCAGTATTTT.